Below, one TCR beta chain is given with its context. Its target is not known. The data were taken from a study of ipilimumab plus nivolumab after autologous stem cell transplantation. Study as a whole: Median doses per patient: about five ipilimumab, under ten nivolumab. Myeloma patients were high-risk transplant-naive or relapsed within 3 years of first autologous transplant.

With 9 bases removed from V and 10 bases from J, the gap between germline ends came to 25 bases. The length of the CDR3 is 16 residues. CDR1 is LNHDA and CDR2 is SQIVND in the germline V gene (reference sequence). Broader study findings: TCR repertoire, Treg phenotype and gut microbiota reportedly support more study of this approach.

Dosing: nivolumab 3 mg/kg IV, weeks 1, 4, 7, 10, then every two weeks to week 26. Clones were sequenced by immunoSEQ multiplex PCR, and TCRdb holds only the in-frame ones, with some missing. This sample has just over 40,000 clones, with 85% to 95% found just once. This receptor was obtained from a male donor with multiple myeloma. The J gene is TRBJ1-6, the V gene TRBV19; possibly TRBD1 for D (6 bases). Sequences were derived from PBMCs, sampled in a trial of ipilimumab plus nivolumab as post-transplant consolidation. Written as DNA, the CDR3 is TGTGCCAGCAGACCCTGGGGGGCTCAGGACCCATCACCCCTCCACTTT. This gives the protein CASRPWGAQDPSPLHF.